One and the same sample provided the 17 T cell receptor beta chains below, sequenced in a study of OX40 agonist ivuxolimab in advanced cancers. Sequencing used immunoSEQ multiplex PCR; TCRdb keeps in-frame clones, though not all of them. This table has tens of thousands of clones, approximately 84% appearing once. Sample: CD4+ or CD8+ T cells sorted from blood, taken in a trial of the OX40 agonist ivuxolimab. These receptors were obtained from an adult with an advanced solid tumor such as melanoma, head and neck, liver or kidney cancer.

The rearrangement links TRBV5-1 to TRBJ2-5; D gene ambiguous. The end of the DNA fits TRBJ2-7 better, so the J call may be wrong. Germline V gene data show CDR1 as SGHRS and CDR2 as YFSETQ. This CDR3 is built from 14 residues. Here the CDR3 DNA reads TGCGCCAGCAGCCTGGCCCAGGCCAGGTACGAGCAGTACTTC. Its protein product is CASSLAQARYEQYF.

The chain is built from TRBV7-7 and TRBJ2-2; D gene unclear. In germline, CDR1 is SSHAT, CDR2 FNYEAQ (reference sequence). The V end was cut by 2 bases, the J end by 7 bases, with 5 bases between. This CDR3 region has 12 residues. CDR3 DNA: TGTGCCAGCAGCTTAAACGACGGGGAGCTGTTTTTT. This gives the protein CASSLNDGELFF.

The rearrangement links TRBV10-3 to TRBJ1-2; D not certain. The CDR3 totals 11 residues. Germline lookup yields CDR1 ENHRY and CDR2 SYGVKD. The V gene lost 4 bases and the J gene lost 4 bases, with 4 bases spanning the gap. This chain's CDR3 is CAISGPYGYTF. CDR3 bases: TGTGCCATCAGTGGGCCCTATGGCTACACCTTC.

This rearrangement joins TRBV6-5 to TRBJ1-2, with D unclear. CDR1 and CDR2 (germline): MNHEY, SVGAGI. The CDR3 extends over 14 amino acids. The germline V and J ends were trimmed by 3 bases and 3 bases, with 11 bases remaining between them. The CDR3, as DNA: TGTGCCAGCAGTTATGCAGGACGGGACTATGGCTACACCTTC. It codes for CASSYAGRDYGYTF.

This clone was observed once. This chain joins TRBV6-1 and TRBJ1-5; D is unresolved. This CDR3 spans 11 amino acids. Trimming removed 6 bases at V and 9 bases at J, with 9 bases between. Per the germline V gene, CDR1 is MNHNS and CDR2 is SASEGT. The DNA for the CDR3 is TGTGCCAGCAGCCGATACGGGCCCCAGCATTTT. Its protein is CASSRYGPQHF.

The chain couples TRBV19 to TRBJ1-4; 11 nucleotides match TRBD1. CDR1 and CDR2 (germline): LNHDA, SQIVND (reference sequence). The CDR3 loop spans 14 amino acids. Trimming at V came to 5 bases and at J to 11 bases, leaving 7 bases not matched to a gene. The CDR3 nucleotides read TGTGCCAGTAGTCCGGACAGGGGGCTTAGCAAACTGTTTTTT. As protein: CASSPDRGLSKLFF.

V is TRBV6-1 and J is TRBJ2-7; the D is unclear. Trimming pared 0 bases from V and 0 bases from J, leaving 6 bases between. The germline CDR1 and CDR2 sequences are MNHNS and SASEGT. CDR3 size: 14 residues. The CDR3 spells CASSEAEYSYEQYV. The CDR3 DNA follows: TGTGCCAGCAGTGAAGCCGAATACTCCTACGAGCAGTACGTC.

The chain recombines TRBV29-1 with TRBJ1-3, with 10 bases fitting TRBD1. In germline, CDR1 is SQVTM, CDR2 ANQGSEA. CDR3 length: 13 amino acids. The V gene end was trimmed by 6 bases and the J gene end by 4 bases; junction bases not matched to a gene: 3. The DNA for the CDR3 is TGCAGCGTAAGGACAGGGGGAGGAAACACCATATATTTT. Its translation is CSVRTGGGNTIYF.

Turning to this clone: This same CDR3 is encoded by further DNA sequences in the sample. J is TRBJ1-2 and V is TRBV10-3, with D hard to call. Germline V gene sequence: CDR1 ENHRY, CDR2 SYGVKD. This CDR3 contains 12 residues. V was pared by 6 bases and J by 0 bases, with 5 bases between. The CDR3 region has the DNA TGTGCCATCAGCGAATCTAACTATGGCTACACCTTC. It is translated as CAISESNYGYTF.

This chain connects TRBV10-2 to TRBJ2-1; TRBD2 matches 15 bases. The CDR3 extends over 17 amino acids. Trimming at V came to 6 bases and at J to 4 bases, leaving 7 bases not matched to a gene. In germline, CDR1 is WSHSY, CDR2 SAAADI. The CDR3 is CASSEGLAGGLYNEQFF. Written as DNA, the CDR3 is TGCGCCAGCAGCGAAGGACTAGCGGGGGGGCTTTACAATGAGCAGTTCTTC.

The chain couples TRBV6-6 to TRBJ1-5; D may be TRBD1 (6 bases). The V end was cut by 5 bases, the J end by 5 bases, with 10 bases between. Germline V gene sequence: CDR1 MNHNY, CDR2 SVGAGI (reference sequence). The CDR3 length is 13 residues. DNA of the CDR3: TGTGCCAGCAGTCCTCCAGGGGATCAGCCCCAGCATTTT. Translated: CASSPPGDQPQHF.

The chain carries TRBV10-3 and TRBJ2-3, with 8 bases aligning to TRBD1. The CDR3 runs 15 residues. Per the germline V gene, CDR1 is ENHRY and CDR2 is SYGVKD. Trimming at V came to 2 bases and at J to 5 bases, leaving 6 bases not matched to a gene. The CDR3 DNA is TGTGCCATCAGTGAGAGTCAGGGGGCGGGAGATACGCAGTATTTT. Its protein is CAISESQGAGDTQYF.

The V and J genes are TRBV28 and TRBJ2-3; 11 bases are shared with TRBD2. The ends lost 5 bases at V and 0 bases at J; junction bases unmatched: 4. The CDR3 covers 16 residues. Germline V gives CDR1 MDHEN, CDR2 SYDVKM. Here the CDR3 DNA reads TGTGCCAGCAGTACGGGACTAGCGGCGAGCACAGATACGCAGTATTTT. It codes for CASSTGLAASTDTQYF.

In nucleotides, the CDR3 is TGCGCCAGCAGCCAGAGCGGGGTTGGCACAGATACGCAGTATTTT. Its translation: CASSQSGVGTDTQYF. The chain uses TRBV5-1 and TRBJ2-3, with TRBD2 identical over 7 bases. V was pared by 4 bases and J by 1 base, with 6 bases of the junction left unmatched. The CDR3 extends over 15 amino acids. Germline values: CDR1 SGHRS, CDR2 YFSETQ.

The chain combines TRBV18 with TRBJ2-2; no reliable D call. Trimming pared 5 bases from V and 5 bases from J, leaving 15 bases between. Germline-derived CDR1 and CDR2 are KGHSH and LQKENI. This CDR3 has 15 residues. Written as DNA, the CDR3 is TGTGCCAGCTCAACCCTGACACTATCGACCGGGGAGCTGTTTTTT. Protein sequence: CASSTLTLSTGELFF.

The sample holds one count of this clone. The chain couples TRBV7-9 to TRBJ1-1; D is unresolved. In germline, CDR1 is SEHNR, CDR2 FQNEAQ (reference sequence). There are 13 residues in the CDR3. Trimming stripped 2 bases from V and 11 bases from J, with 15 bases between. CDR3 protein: CASSLKKGAPAFF. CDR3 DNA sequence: TGTGCCAGCAGCTTAAAAAAGGGAGCGCCCGCTTTCTTT.

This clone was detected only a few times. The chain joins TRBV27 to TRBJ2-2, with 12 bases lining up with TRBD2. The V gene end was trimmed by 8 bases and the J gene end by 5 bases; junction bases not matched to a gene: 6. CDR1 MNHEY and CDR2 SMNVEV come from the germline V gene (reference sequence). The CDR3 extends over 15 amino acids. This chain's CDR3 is CASGRLAGETGELFF. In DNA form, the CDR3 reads TGTGCCAGCGGAAGACTAGCGGGGGAGACCGGGGAGCTGTTTTTT.